This TCR beta chain was profiled in a study of shared clonotypes between healthy human individuals. The assay ran at deep level. TCRdb keeps only in-frame clones here, not all; method: immunoSEQ multiplex PCR. The repertoire has under 2.5 million clones, around 92% of them found once; the top ten carry about 0.36%. This CDR3 region has 13 residues. With 5 bases removed from V and 5 bases from J, the gap between germline ends came to 9 bases. CDR1 is SGHTA, CDR2 FQGTGA, per germline. A CD45RA+ naive subset and a CD45RA-negative memory subset were split from CD4+ cells. Findings and caveats of the study: Generation probabilities of non-shared clonotypes were lower (relative to those shared by all four donors). Blood was the sole source, and tissue repertoires probably differ.

On this clone itself: The antigen is not known.

The receptor's source is a man aged 18 to 29 in good health. Some clones in this sample may be carry-over from other donors' samples. The sample consisted of naive CD4+ T cells from PBMCs. The subset denotes: CD45RA+ positively selected. This sequence joins TRBV7-3 and TRBJ2-2, with D uncertain. CDR3 coding DNA: TGTGCCAGCAGCCCTACCTCGACCGGGGAGCTGTTTTTT. This translates into CASSPTSTGELFF.